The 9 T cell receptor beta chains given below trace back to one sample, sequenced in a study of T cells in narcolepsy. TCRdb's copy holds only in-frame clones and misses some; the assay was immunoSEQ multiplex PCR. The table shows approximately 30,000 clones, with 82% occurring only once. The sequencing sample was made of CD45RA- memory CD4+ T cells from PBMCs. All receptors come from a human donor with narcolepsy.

CDR3: CASRNLGLGSGTGELFF. Written as DNA, the CDR3 is TGTGCCAGCAGAAACCTAGGGTTAGGGTCTGGCACCGGGGAGCTGTTTTTT. The chain joins TRBV28 to TRBJ2-2; no reliable D call. Germline lookup yields CDR1 MDHEN and CDR2 SYDVKM. The V gene lost 6 bases and the J gene lost 4 bases, with 21 bases spanning the gap. The CDR3 loop spans 17 amino acids.

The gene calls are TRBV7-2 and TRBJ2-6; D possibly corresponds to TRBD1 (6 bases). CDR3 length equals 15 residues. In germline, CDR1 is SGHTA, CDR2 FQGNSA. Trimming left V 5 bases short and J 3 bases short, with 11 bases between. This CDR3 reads CASSPPRGGANVLTF. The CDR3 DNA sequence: TGTGCCAGCAGCCCCCCCAGGGGTGGGGCCAACGTCCTGACTTTC.

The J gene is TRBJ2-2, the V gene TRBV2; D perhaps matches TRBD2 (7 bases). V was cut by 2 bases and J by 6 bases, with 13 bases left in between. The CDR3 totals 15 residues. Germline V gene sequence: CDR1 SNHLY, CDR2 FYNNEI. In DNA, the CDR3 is TGTGCCAGCAGTGAAAGGGGGGGCAGGGCCGGGGAGCTGTTTTTT. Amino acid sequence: CASSERGGRAGELFF. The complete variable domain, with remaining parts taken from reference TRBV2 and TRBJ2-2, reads EPEVTQTPSHQVTQMGQEVILRCVPISNHLYFYWYRQILGQKVEFLVSFYNNEISEKSEIFDDQFSVERPDGSNFTLKIRSTKLEDSAMYFCASSERGGRAGELFFGEGSRLTVL.

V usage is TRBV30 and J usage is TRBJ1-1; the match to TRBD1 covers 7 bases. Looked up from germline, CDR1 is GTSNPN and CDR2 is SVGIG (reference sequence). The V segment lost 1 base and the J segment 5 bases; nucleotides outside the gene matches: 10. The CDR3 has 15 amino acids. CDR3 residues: CAWSDRQGRGTEAFF. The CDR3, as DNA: TGTGCCTGGAGTGACCGACAGGGCAGGGGAACTGAAGCTTTCTTT.

The CDR3 coding sequence is TGTGCCTGCCGGGACAGGGGATCGAACACTGAAGCTTTCTTT. Translating it yields CACRDRGSNTEAFF. The chain has TRBV30 and TRBJ1-1; 10 bases are shared with TRBD1. With 6 bases clipped from V and 1 base from J, the junction kept 5 bases outside the gene matches. CDR3 length: 14 residues. Germline CDR1 is GTSNPN and CDR2 is SVGIG (reference sequence).

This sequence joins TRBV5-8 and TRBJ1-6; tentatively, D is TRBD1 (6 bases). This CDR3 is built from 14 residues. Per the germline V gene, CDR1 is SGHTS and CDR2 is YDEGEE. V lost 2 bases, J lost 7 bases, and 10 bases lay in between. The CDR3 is CASSLGGANSPLHF. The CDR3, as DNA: TGTGCCAGCAGCTTAGGGGGTGCGAATTCACCCCTCCACTTT.

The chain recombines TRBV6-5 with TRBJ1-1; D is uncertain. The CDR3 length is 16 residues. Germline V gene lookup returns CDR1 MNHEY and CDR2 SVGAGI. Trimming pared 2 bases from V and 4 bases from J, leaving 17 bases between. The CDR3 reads CASSYLGVTLGTEAFF. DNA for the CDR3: TGTGCCAGCAGTTACCTCGGAGTTACTCTAGGCACTGAAGCTTTCTTT.

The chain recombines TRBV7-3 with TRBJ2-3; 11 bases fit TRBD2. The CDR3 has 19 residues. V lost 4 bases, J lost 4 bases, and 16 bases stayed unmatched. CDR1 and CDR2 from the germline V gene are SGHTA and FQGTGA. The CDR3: CASSSNPRALAGAADTQYF. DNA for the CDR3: TGTGCCAGCAGCTCGAACCCCCGTGCACTAGCGGGAGCAGCAGATACGCAGTATTTT.

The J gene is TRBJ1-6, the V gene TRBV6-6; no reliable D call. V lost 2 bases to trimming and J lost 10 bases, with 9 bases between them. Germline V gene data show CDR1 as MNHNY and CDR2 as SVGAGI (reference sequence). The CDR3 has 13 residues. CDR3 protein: CASSYQEGSPLHF. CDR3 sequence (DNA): TGTGCCAGCAGTTACCAGGAGGGCTCACCCCTCCACTTT.